Each of the 31 T cell receptor beta chains below was sequenced from the same sample in a study of cytomegalovirus exposure and HLA in healthy donors listed by TCRdb under 2017. Receptor libraries were prepared by the immunoSEQ multiplex PCR assay. For the multiplex PCR, a mixture combining 60 forward primers for TCR Vbeta segments and 13 reverse primers for TCR Jbeta segments was used. Not all clones reach the TCRdb copy of this immuneACCESS table, which keeps in-frame sequences only. Checked studies attribute under half of the gap to unresolved V genes and leave the rest unexplained. Within this sample are fewer than 250,000 clones, with almost 75% of them counted one time only. The ten largest clones take up less than 4% of the sample. Sequencing was carried out using PBMCs. The origin of the receptors is a young woman in good health and CMV-seropositive.

The chain joins TRBV19 to TRBJ1-2, with 10 bases fitting TRBD1. V lost 5 bases to trimming and J lost 4 bases; unmatched junction nucleotides: 10. The germline CDR1 and CDR2 sequences are LNHDA and SQIVND (reference sequence). CDR3 length equals 16 residues. Here the CDR3 reads CASSLAQTGGFYGYTF. CDR3 DNA sequence: TGTGCCAGTAGTCTGGCCCAGACAGGGGGCTTCTATGGCTACACCTTC.

V usage is TRBV28 and J usage is TRBJ1-1; D possibly corresponds to TRBD1 (5 bases). The CDR3 runs 16 residues. V lost 2 bases to trimming and J lost 1 base, with 14 bases between them. The germline gives CDR1 MDHEN, CDR2 SYDVKM. CDR3 DNA: TGTGCCAGCAGTTTAGAGGGACTGGAAACGAACACTGAAGCTTTCTTT. Translating gives CASSLEGLETNTEAFF.

The chain recombines TRBV5-4 with TRBJ2-5; 8 bases are a match to TRBD2. The DNA end is more similar to TRBJ2-7, so the J call may be wrong. The CDR3 totals 15 residues. Germline assignment: CDR1 SGHNT and CDR2 YYREEE (reference sequence). CDR3 in DNA: TGTGCCAGCAGCTTGGATCCTAGCGGGTCCTACGAGCAGTACTTC. It specifies CASSLDPSGSYEQYF.

This clone was counted only a few times. V gene TRBV28 combines with J gene TRBJ2-1; 7 positions match TRBD2. After removal of 1 base from V and 4 bases from J, the junction contained 10 bases not matched to a gene. CDR1 is MDHEN, CDR2 SYDVKM, per germline. CDR3 length: 17 residues. CDR3 loop: CASSLYRRSGAYNEQFF. The CDR3 nucleotides read TGTGCCAGCAGTTTATACCGTAGGAGCGGGGCATACAATGAGCAGTTCTTC.

In its sample, this clone was seen once. The V gene is TRBV11-2, the J gene TRBJ2-1; TRBD2 matches 9 bases. The CDR3 covers 15 residues. Losses at the gene ends were 5 bases for V and 8 bases for J; bases not matched to a gene: 10. CDR1 is SGHAT, CDR2 FQNNGV, per germline. CDR3 sequence (DNA): TGTGCCAGCAGCCCTGTGAGCGGGAGGATCCATGAGCAGTTCTTC. Amino acid sequence: CASSPVSGRIHEQFF.

This chain links TRBV4-1 with TRBJ2-3; 9 bases agree with TRBD1. Per germline, CDR1 MGHRA and CDR2 YSYEKL. The CDR3 has 14 amino acids. The J segment lost 8 bases and the V segment lost 5 bases, leaving 8 bases of the junction unmatched. Written as DNA, the CDR3 is TGCGCCAGCAGCGCCCCGGGACAGGGCGTTACGCAGTATTTT. Protein product: CASSAPGQGVTQYF.

CDR3 sequence (DNA): TGTGCCAGCAGCTTAGCGCGCGGAATTGGATACGAGCAGTACTTC. Its translation: CASSLARGIGYEQYF. This chain connects TRBV7-8 to TRBJ2-7; no reliable D call. The V end lost 0 bases, the J end lost 4 bases, and 13 bases lay between the germline ends. The germline V gene encodes CDR1 SGHVS and CDR2 FQNEAQ. The CDR3 is 15 amino acids. Based on the CDR3 plus reference TRBV7-8 and TRBJ2-7, the full variable domain is GAGVSQSPRYKVAKRGQDVALRCDPISGHVSLFWYQQALGQGPEFLTYFQNEAQLDKSGLPSDRFFAERPEGSVSTLKIQRTQQEDSAVYLCASSLARGIGYEQYFGPGTRLTVT.

The chain recombines TRBV28 with TRBJ2-5; D not resolved. Per the germline V gene, CDR1 is MDHEN and CDR2 is SYDVKM. V shed 3 bases and J shed 3 bases, with 8 bases lying between them. The CDR3 is made up of 13 amino acids. CDR3 sequence: CASSLIQKETQYF. The CDR3 region has the DNA TGTGCCAGCAGTTTGATCCAGAAAGAGACCCAGTACTTC.

V is TRBV5-1 and J is TRBJ1-1, with a tentative D call TRBD1 (6 bases). The germline V gene has CDR1 SGHRS and CDR2 YFSETQ. V gave up 5 bases and J gave up 5 bases, with 16 bases separating them. CDR3 length equals 14 residues. CDR3: CASSLQGGRTEAFF. CDR3 nucleotide sequence: TGCGCCAGCAGTTTACAGGGCGGGAGGACTGAAGCTTTCTTT.

The chain links TRBV5-1 to TRBJ2-7; the match to TRBD1 covers 8 bases. CDR1 and CDR2 (germline): SGHRS, YFSETQ. CDR3 size: 15 residues. J lost 2 bases, V lost 2 bases, and 6 bases had no gene match. The DNA of the CDR3 is TGCGCCAGCAGCTTAGGGGACAGGTTGACCTACGAGCAGTACTTC. This translates into CASSLGDRLTYEQYF.

The V and J genes are TRBV7-6 and TRBJ2-1; D call uncertain. CDR3 length equals 15 residues. V lost 0 bases and J lost 8, with 14 bases in between. Per the germline V gene, CDR1 is SGHVS and CDR2 is FNYEAQ. CDR3 sequence reads: CASSLAAGTWDEQFF. Written as DNA, the CDR3 is TGTGCCAGCAGCTTAGCGGCAGGAACTTGGGATGAGCAGTTCTTC.

J is TRBJ1-4 and V is TRBV11-2; no definite D call. Germline V gives CDR1 SGHAT, CDR2 FQNNGV. The ends were cut back, 3 bases at V and 5 bases at J, with 19 bases in the middle. The CDR3 totals 17 residues. The CDR3 reads CASSFFFPRGGNEKLFF. CDR3 in DNA: TGTGCCAGCAGCTTCTTCTTCCCCCGGGGAGGGAATGAAAAACTGTTTTTT.

The J gene is TRBJ2-4, the V gene TRBV28; TRBD1 aligns across 7 bases. The germline V gene encodes CDR1 MDHEN and CDR2 SYDVKM. The CDR3 extends over 16 amino acids. V lost 4 bases to trimming and J lost 4 bases; unmatched junction nucleotides: 10. CDR3 nucleotide sequence: TGTGCCAGCAGTTCCACCGGGACAGCAATTAAAAACATTCAGTACTTC. This codes for CASSSTGTAIKNIQYF.

The chain couples TRBV7-2 to TRBJ2-7; D gene uncertain. This CDR3 is 13 amino acids long. The germline gives CDR1 SGHTA, CDR2 FQGNSA. V lost 1 base and J 6 bases, leaving 10 bases between the germline ends. The CDR3 loop reads CASSLGLQSEQYF. In DNA, the CDR3 is TGTGCCAGCAGCTTAGGATTACAGTCCGAGCAGTACTTC.

The V gene is TRBV28, the J gene TRBJ1-1, with a possible D match to TRBD1 (5 bases). The germline V gene has CDR1 MDHEN and CDR2 SYDVKM. The CDR3 covers 17 residues. V lost 7 bases and J 1 base, leaving 22 bases between the germline ends. The CDR3 protein is CASTLTGVPSSNTEAFF. CDR3 nucleotide sequence: TGTGCCAGCACCCTTACAGGCGTTCCCTCCTCGAACACTGAAGCTTTCTTT.

The chain is built from TRBV18 and TRBJ2-3, with D tentatively TRBD2 (6 bases). The germline V gene has CDR1 KGHSH and CDR2 LQKENI. V lost 2 bases and J 6 bases, leaving 6 bases between the germline ends. The CDR3 covers 12 residues. CDR3 DNA sequence: TGTGCCAGCTCACCAGGAGGGGATACGCAGTATTTT. Amino acids: CASSPGGDTQYF.

V is TRBV21-1 and J is TRBJ2-7; TRBD1 was called by the table and not checked on the DNA. TRBV21-1 is marked as a pseudogene. The CDR3 sequence is 14 residues long. Here the CDR3 DNA reads TGTGCCAGCAGCAAACCGGGACACTCCTACGAGCAGTACTTC. Protein: CASSKPGHSYEQYF.

This clone has only a few counts. Mismatch with germline at one junction end may stem from a read error. The chain carries TRBV7-2 and TRBJ2-1; 11 bases agree with TRBD2. CDR1 is SGHTA and CDR2 is FQGNSA in the germline V gene. The CDR3 loop spans 15 amino acids. This CDR3 is CASSVAGGPYNEQFF. The CDR3 DNA is TGTGCCAGCAGCGTAGCGGGAGGGCCATACAATGAGCAGTTCTTC.

In its sample, this clone was seen a few times. The rearrangement uses TRBV19 and TRBJ1-4, with 7 bases identical to TRBD1. Trimming at V came to 9 bases and at J to 7 bases, leaving 11 bases not matched to a gene. Germline V gene data show CDR1 as LNHDA and CDR2 as SQIVND (reference sequence). The CDR3 runs to 14 residues. CDR3 amino acids: CASADRLYSEKLFF. The CDR3, as DNA: TGTGCCAGCGCGGACAGGCTTTATTCTGAAAAACTGTTTTTT.

In the case of this clone: One end of the junction is discordant with germline, which a read error may explain. The rearrangement uses TRBV7-9 and TRBJ1-1; D uncertain. The CDR3 extends over 16 amino acids. Looked up from germline, CDR1 is SEHNR and CDR2 is FQNEAQ (reference sequence). The CDR3 sequence is CSSSLDARVTNTEAFF. CDR3 coding DNA: TGTTCCAGCAGCTTAGATGCACGAGTAACGAACACTGAAGCTTTCTTT. The variable domain in full, completed from reference TRBV7-9 and TRBJ1-1, reads DTGVSQNPRHKITKRGQNVTFRCDPISEHNRLYWYRQTLGQGPEFLTYFQNEAQLEKSRLLSDRFSAERPKGSFSTLEIQRTEQGDSAMYLCSSSLDARVTNTEAFFGQGTRLTVV.

This clone appeared once. This chain links TRBV7-2 with TRBJ1-1, with a tentative D call TRBD1 (5 bases). The CDR3 is made up of 13 amino acids. Germline V gives CDR1 SGHTA, CDR2 FQGNSA. V lost 4 bases and J lost 1, with 7 bases in between. Here the CDR3 reads CASSSTGNTEAFF. The CDR3 nucleotides are TGTGCCAGCAGCTCTACAGGGAACACTGAAGCTTTCTTT.

J is TRBJ2-3 and V is TRBV11-2, with 7 bases matching TRBD2. Looked up from germline, CDR1 is SGHAT and CDR2 is FQNNGV. The junction had 3 bases not matched to a gene; V was cut back by 6 bases and J by 3 bases. This CDR3 spans 13 amino acids. This CDR3 is CASRAGETDTQYF. CDR3 DNA sequence: TGTGCCAGCAGGGCGGGAGAGACAGATACGCAGTATTTT.

The chain recombines TRBV28 with TRBJ2-7; 7 positions agree with TRBD1. The CDR3 sequence is 14 residues long. Trimming at V came to 8 bases and at J to 3 bases, leaving 10 bases not matched to a gene. Germline V gives CDR1 MDHEN, CDR2 SYDVKM. For the CDR3, the DNA is TGTGCCAGCCAAGAAGGCCAGGGGGTCTACGAGCAGTACTTC. This translates into CASQEGQGVYEQYF.

This chain joins TRBV28 and TRBJ1-1; 11 bases map to TRBD1. Per germline, CDR1 MDHEN and CDR2 SYDVKM. J lost 5 bases, V lost 8 bases, and 10 bases had no gene match. The CDR3 consists of 15 residues. The CDR3 nucleotides are TGTGCCAGCTCTACCTCGGGACAGGGGGGAACTGAAGCTTTCTTT. Amino acid sequence: CASSTSGQGGTEAFF.

V is TRBV6-5 and J is TRBJ1-4; D is uncertain. CDR1 is MNHEY, CDR2 SVGAGI, per germline. Deletions cut 5 bases from V and 0 bases from J, with 4 bases between. CDR3 length: 13 residues. The DNA of the CDR3 is TGTGCCAGCAGTCATCCAACTAATGAAAAACTGTTTTTT. This codes for CASSHPTNEKLFF.

This clone was observed once. The chain carries TRBV5-1 and TRBJ1-4; D not resolved. From germline, CDR1 is SGHRS and CDR2 YFSETQ. V gave up 5 bases and J gave up 2 bases, with 7 bases separating them. The CDR3 runs 13 residues. For the CDR3, the DNA is TGCGCCAGCAGTTTGCGGACTAATGAAAAACTGTTTTTT. It encodes CASSLRTNEKLFF.

In this sample, this clone turned up once. V and J are TRBV19 and TRBJ2-3; 10 positions match TRBD2. The CDR3 has 18 amino acids. Trimming at V came to 5 bases and at J to 3 bases, leaving 14 bases not matched to a gene. Per the germline V gene, CDR1 is LNHDA and CDR2 is SQIVND (reference sequence). The chain's CDR3 is CASSWGLAGVRGTDTQYF. The CDR3 DNA sequence: TGTGCCAGTAGTTGGGGGCTAGCGGGAGTAAGAGGGACAGATACGCAGTATTTT. Based on the CDR3 plus reference TRBV19 and TRBJ2-3, the full variable domain is DGGITQSPKYLFRKEGQNVTLSCEQNLNHDAMYWYRQDPGQGLRLIYYSQIVNDFQKGDIAEGYSVSREKKESFPLTVTSAQKNPTAFYLCASSWGLAGVRGTDTQYFGPGTRLTVL.

The genes are TRBV10-3 and TRBJ1-1; maybe TRBD1 (6 bases). CDR1 and CDR2 from the germline V gene are ENHRY and SYGVKD. The length of the CDR3 is 13 residues. V lost 6 bases to trimming and J lost 4 bases, with 12 bases between them. The CDR3 region is CAIRNREGTEAFF. The CDR3 nucleotides are TGTGCCATCAGAAACAGGGAAGGCACTGAAGCTTTCTTT.

The chain recombines TRBV25-1 with TRBJ2-5; weak D call: TRBD2 (6 bases). The CDR3 sequence is 14 residues long. V was pared by 2 bases and J by 5 bases, with 12 bases between. In germline, CDR1 is MGHDK, CDR2 SYGVNS. In DNA, the CDR3 is TGTGCCAGCAGTGAAGGAGGGGCGGTGGAGACCCAGTACTTC. Protein product: CASSEGGAVETQYF. The variable domain in full, completed from reference TRBV25-1 and TRBJ2-5, reads EADIYQTPRYLVIGTGKKITLECSQTMGHDKMYWYQQDPGMELHLIHYSYGVNSTEKGDLSSESTVSRIRTEHFPLTLESARPSHTSQYLCASSEGGAVETQYFGPGTRLLVL.

DNA of the CDR3: TGTGCCAGTAGTATGGCTTCTCACAATGAGCAGTTCTTC. It encodes CASSMASHNEQFF. The chain recombines TRBV19 with TRBJ2-1; no clear D gene. This CDR3 spans 13 amino acids. The V gene lost 3 bases and the J gene lost 5 bases, with 8 bases spanning the gap. From germline, CDR1 is LNHDA and CDR2 SQIVND (reference sequence).

This chain joins TRBV2 and TRBJ2-1; a possible D gene is TRBD2 (6 bases). V was trimmed by 7 bases and J by 3 bases, leaving 16 bases between them. This CDR3 contains 15 residues. Germline V gene sequence: CDR1 SNHLY, CDR2 FYNNEI. CDR3 sequence (DNA): TGTGCCAGCAAGGGAACAGCGGGCAGCTACAATGAGCAGTTCTTC. Translated: CASKGTAGSYNEQFF.